The rows below give T cell receptor beta chains drawn from one sample of a study of chemoradiotherapy in HPV16-positive cancers. Data came from immunoSEQ multiplex PCR; TCRdb stores just in-frame clones and leaves some out. This table has about 20,000 clones, roughly 66% appearing once. The sample was taken from a patient who underwent chemoradiotherapy. The source of these receptors is a human donor with HPV-associated anogenital cancer. CDR3s include the opening cysteine and the closing phenylalanine or tryptophan. D genes are given only for firm matches. Expanded clones are given a class, and other clones once, few, many or no size at all.

>.|TRBJ1-1|.|TRBV11-3
TGTGCCAGCAGCTTAGATCGGGGGGATACTGAAGCTTTCTTT
CASSLDRGDTEAFF
>TRBD1|TRBJ1-1|few|TRBV7-3
TGTGCCAGCAGCTCGACAGGGGACCCCACTGAAGCTTTCTTT
CASSSTGDPTEAFF
>.|TRBJ2-7|.|TRBV30
TGTGCGGCTGTGGAAGTACGGGGAACCTACGAGCAGTACTTC
CAAVEVRGTYEQYF
>.|TRBJ2-7|few|TRBV11-2
TGTGCCAGCAGCCAAAATGGGCAGTACTTC
CASSQNGQYF
>.|TRBJ1-1|.|TRBV28
TGTGCCAGCAGTCCAGGAGGTTTCAGGAGGACTGAAGCTTTCTTT
CASSPGGFRRTEAFF
>TRBD1|TRBJ1-4|.|TRBV10-3
TGTGCCAGCGGGACAGGAAAAAATGAAAAACTGTTTTTT
CASGTGKNEKLFF
>.|TRBJ2-3|.|TRBV10-1
TGCGCCAGCAGTGGAGGTGGGCCCACGGGTACGCAGTATTTT
CASSGGGPTGTQYF
>.|TRBJ2-2|.|TRBV19
TGTGCCAGTAGTATATCACTAGCAGGACGCGGGGAGCTGTTTTTT
CASSISLAGRGELFF
>TRBD1|TRBJ2-7|.|TRBV6-6
TGTGCCAGCAGAAAAATGAGGACAGGGGTGCTTATCGAGCAGTACTTC
CASRKMRTGVLIEQYF
>TRBD2|TRBJ2-1|.|TRBV5-4
TGTGCCAGCAGCTCGAGGGCTAGCGGGACAGAGCAGTTCTTC
CASSSRASGTEQFF
>.|TRBJ1-6|few|TRBV9
TGTGCCAGCAGCGTAGCCGGGGTTGGTTCACCCCTCCACTTT
CASSVAGVGSPLHF
>.|TRBJ1-2|few|TRBV28
TGTGCCAGCAGGAACTCAGGGTCCTATGGCTACACCTTC
CASRNSGSYGYTF